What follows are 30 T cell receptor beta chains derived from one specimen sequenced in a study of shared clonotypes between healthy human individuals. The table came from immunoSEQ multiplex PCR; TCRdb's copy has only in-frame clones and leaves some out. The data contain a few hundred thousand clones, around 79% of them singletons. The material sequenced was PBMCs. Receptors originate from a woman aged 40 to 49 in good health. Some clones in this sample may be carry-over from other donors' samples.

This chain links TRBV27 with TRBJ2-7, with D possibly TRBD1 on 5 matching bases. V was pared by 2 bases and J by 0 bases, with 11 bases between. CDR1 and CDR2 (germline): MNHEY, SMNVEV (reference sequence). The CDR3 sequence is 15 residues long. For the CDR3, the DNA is TGTGCCAGCAGTTTAGGGCAGGGATACTCCTACGAGCAGTACTTC. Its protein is CASSLGQGYSYEQYF.

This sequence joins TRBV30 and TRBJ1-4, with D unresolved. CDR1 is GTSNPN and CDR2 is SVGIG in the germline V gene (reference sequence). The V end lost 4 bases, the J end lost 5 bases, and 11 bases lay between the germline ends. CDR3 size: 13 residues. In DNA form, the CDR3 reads TGTGCCTGGATGAGGGCGGCAAATGAAAAACTGTTTTTT. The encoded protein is CAWMRAANEKLFF.

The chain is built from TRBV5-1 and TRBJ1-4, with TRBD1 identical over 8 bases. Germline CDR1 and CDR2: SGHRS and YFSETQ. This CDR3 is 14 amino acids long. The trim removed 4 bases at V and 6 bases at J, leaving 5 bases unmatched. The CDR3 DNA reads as TGCGCCAGCAGCGTGACAGGGGTAGATGAAAAACTGTTTTTT. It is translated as CASSVTGVDEKLFF.

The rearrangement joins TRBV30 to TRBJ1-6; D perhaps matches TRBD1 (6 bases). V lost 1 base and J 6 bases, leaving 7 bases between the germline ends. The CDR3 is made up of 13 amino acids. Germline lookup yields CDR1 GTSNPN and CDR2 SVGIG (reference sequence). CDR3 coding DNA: TGTGCCTGGAGTGGGGGGCCTAATTCACCCCTCCACTTT. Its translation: CAWSGGPNSPLHF.

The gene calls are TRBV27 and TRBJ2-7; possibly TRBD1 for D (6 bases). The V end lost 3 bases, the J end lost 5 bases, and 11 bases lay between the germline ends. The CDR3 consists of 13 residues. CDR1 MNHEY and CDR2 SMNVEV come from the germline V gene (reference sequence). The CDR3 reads CASSLGAGDEQYF. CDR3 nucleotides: TGTGCCAGCAGTTTGGGAGCAGGGGACGAGCAGTACTTC.

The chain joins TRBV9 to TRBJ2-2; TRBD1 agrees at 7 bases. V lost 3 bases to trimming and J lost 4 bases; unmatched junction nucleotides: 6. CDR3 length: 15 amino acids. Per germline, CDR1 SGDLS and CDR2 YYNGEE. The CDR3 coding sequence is TGTGCCAGCAGCGGCTATAGGGACAGCACCGGGGAGCTGTTTTTT. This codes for CASSGYRDSTGELFF. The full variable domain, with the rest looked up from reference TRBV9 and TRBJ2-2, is DSGVTQTPKHLITATGQRVTLRCSPRSGDLSVYWYQQSLDQGLQFLIQYYNGEERAKGNILERFSAQQFPDLHSELNLSSLELGDSALYFCASSGYRDSTGELFFGEGSRLTVL.

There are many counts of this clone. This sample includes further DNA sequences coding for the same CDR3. The CDR3 loop is CASISEGGGEQYF. CDR3 sequence (DNA): TGTGCCAGCATCTCTGAGGGAGGGGGCGAGCAGTACTTC. This chain joins TRBV6-1 and TRBJ2-7, with D possibly matching TRBD2 (7 bases). The CDR3 covers 13 residues. The ends were cut back, 7 bases at V and 6 bases at J, with 16 bases in the middle. CDR1 is MNHNS and CDR2 is SASEGT in the germline V gene.

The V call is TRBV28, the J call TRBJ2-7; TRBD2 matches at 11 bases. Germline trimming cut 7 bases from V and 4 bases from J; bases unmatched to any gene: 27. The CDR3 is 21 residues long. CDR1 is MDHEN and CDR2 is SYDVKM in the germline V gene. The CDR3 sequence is CASTGEPHAGTSGTRRYEQYF. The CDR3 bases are TGTGCCAGCACCGGGGAGCCCCACGCCGGGACTAGCGGAACCCGAAGATACGAGCAGTACTTC. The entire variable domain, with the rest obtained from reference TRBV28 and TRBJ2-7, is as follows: DVKVTQSSRYLVKRTGEKVFLECVQDMDHENMFWYRQDPGLGLRLIYFSYDVKMKEKGDIPEGYSVSREKKERFSLILESASTNQTSMYLCASTGEPHAGTSGTRRYEQYFGPGTRLTVT.

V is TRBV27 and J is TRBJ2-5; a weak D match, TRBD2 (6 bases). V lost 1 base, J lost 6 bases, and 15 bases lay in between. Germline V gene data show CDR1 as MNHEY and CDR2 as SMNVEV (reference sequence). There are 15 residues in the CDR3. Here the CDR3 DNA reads TGTGCCAGCAGTTTATTTGGGGACTCTTCACAGACCCAGTACTTC. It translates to CASSLFGDSSQTQYF.

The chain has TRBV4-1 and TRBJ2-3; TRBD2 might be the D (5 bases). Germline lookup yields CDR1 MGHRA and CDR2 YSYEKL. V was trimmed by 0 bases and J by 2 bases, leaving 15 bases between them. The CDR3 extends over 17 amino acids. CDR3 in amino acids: CASSQDRLAEYTDTQYF. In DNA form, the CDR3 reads TGCGCCAGCAGCCAAGATCGGCTAGCAGAATACACAGATACGCAGTATTTT.

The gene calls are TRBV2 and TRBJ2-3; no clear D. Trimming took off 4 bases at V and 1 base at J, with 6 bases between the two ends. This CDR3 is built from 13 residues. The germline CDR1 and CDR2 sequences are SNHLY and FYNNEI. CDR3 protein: CASSAERTDTQYF. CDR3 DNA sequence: TGTGCCAGCAGTGCGGAACGCACAGATACGCAGTATTTT.

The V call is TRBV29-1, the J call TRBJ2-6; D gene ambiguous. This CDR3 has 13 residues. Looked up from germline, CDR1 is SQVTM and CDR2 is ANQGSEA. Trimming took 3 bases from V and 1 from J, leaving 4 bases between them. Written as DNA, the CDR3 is TGCAGCGTTGAGGAATCTGGGGCCAACGTCCTGACTTTC. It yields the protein CSVEESGANVLTF.

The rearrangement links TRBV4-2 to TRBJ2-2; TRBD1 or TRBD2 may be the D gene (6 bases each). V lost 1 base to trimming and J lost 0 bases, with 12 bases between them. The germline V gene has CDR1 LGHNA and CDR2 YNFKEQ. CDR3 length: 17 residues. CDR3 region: CASSQVRGAANTGELFF. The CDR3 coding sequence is TGTGCCAGCAGCCAAGTTAGGGGGGCAGCGAACACCGGGGAGCTGTTTTTT.

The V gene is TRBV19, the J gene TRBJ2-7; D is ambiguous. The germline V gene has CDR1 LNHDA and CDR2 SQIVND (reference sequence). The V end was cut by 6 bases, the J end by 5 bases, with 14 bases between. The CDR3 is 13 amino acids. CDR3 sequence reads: CASSPGYQDEQYF. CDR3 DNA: TGTGCCAGTAGCCCCGGATATCAGGACGAGCAGTACTTC.

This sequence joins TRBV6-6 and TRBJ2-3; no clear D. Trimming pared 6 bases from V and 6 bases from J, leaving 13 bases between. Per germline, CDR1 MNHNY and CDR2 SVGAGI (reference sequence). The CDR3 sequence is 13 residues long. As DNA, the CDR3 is TGTGCCAGCAGCAACGCCTACCGGGATACGCAGTATTTT. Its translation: CASSNAYRDTQYF.

CDR3 bases: TGTGCCAGCAGCGTAGGGACAGGGGGCTACAATGAGCAGTTCTTC. It yields the protein CASSVGTGGYNEQFF. The V gene is TRBV5-5, the J gene TRBJ2-1; 11 bases are shared with TRBD1. Losses at the gene ends were 4 bases for V and 3 bases for J; bases not matched to a gene: 3. The CDR3 spans 15 residues. Germline CDR1 reads SGHKS; CDR2 reads YYEKEE (reference sequence).

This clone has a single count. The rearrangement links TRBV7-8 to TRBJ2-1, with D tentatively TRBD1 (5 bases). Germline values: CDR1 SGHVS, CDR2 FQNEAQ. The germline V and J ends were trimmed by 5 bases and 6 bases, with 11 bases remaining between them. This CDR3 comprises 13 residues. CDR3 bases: TGTGCCAGCAGCAGGGGTTCCGGCAATGAGCAGTTCTTC. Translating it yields CASSRGSGNEQFF.

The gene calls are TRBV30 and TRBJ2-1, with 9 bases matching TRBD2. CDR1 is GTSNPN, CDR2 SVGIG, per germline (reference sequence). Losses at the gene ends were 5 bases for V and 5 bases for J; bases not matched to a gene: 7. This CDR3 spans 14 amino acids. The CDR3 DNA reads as TGTGCCTGGGGAGGACTAGCGCAAAACAATGAGCAGTTCTTC. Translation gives CAWGGLAQNNEQFF.

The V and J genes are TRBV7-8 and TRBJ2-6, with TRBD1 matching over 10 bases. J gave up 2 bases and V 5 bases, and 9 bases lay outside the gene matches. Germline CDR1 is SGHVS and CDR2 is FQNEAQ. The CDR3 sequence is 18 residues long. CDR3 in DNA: TGTGCCAGCAGCACCGACGGGACAGGGGCTGCTGGGGCCAACGTCCTGACTTTC. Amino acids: CASSTDGTGAAGANVLTF. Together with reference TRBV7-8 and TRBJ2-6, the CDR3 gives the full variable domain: GAGVSQSPRYKVAKRGQDVALRCDPISGHVSLFWYQQALGQGPEFLTYFQNEAQLDKSGLPSDRFFAERPEGSVSTLKIQRTQQEDSAVYLCASSTDGTGAAGANVLTFGAGSRLTVL.

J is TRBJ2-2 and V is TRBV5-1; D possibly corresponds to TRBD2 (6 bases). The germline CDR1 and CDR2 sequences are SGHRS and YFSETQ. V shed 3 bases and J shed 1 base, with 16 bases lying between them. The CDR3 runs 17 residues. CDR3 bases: TGCGCCAGCAGCTCCAGCAGCGGAGGGAGGAACACCGGGGAGCTGTTTTTT. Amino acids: CASSSSSGGRNTGELFF.

CDR3 nucleotides: TGTGCCAGCAATTATAATTCACCCCTCCACTTT. Translation gives CASNYNSPLHF. The rearrangement uses TRBV28 and TRBJ1-6; D gene uncertain. V lost 7 bases and J 4 bases, leaving 2 bases between the germline ends. The CDR3 is 11 amino acids. Germline CDR1 reads MDHEN; CDR2 reads SYDVKM.

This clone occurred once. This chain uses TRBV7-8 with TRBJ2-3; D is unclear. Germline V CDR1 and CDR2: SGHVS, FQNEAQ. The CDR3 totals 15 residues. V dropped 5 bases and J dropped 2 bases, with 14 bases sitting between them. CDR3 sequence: CASSPGLSPTDTQYF. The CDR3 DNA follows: TGTGCCAGCAGCCCCGGGCTCTCCCCCACAGATACGCAGTATTTT.

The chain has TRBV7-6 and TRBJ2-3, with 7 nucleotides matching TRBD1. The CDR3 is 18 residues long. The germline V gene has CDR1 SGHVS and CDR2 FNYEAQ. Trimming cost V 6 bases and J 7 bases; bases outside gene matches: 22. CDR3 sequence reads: CASSRYPHSGQSMNTQYF. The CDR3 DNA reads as TGTGCCAGCAGTCGATACCCCCATTCGGGACAGTCAATGAATACGCAGTATTTT.

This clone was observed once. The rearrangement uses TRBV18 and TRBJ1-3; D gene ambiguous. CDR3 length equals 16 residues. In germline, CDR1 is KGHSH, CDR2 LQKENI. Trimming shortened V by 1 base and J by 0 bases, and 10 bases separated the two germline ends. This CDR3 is CASSPRQINSGNTIYF. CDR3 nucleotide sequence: TGTGCCAGCTCACCACGGCAGATCAACTCTGGAAACACCATATATTTT.

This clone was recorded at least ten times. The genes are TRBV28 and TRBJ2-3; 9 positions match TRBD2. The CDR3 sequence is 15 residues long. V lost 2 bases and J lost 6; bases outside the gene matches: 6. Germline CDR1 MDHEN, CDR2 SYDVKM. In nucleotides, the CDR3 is TGTGCCAGCAGTTTAGCGGGAGGGCCCGGGGATACGCAGTATTTT. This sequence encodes CASSLAGGPGDTQYF.

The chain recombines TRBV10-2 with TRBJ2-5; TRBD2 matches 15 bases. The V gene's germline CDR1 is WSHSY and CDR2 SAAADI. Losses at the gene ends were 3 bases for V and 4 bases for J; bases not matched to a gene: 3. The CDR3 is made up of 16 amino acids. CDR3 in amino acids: CASSDPGLAGGETQYF. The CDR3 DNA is TGCGCCAGCAGTGACCCGGGACTAGCGGGAGGAGAGACCCAGTACTTC.

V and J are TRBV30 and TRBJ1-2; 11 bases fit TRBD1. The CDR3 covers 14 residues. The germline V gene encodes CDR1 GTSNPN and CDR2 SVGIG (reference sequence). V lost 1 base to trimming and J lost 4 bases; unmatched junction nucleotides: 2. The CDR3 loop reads CAWSGTGGVYGYTF. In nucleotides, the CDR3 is TGTGCCTGGAGTGGGACAGGGGGCGTCTATGGCTACACCTTC.

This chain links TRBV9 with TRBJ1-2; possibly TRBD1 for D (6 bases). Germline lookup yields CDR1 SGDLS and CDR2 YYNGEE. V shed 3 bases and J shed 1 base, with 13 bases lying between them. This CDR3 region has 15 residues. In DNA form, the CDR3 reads TGTGCCAGCAGCGACCGGACAGAAAATAACTATGGCTACACCTTC. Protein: CASSDRTENNYGYTF.

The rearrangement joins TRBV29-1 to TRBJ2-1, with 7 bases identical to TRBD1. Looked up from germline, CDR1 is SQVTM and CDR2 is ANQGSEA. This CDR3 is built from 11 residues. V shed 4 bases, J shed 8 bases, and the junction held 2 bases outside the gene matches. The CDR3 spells CSVGQGDEQFF. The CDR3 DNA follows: TGCAGCGTTGGGCAGGGGGATGAGCAGTTCTTC.

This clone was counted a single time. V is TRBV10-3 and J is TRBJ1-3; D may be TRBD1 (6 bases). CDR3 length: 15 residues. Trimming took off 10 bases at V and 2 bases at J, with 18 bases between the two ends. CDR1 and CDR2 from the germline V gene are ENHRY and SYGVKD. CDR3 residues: CATGPDSRPGNTIYF. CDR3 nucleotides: TGTGCCACCGGACCGGACAGCCGGCCTGGAAACACCATATATTTT.